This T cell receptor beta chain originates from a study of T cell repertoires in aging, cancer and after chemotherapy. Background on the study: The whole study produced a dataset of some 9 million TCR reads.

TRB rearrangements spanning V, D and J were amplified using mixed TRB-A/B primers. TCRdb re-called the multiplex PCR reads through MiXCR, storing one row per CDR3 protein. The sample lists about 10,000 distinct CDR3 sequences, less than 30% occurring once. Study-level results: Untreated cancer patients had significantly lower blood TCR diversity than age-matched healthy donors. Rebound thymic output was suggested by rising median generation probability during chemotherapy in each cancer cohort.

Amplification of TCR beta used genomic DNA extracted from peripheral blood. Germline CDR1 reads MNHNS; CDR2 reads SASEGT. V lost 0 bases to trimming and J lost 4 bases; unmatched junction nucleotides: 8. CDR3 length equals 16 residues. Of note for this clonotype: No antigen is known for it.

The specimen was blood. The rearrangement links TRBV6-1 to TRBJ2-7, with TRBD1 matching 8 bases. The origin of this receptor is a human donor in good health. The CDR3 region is CASSEAQTGVGYEQYF. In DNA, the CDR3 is TGTGCCAGCAGTGAAGCGCAGACAGGGGTGGGTTACGAGCAGTACTTC.